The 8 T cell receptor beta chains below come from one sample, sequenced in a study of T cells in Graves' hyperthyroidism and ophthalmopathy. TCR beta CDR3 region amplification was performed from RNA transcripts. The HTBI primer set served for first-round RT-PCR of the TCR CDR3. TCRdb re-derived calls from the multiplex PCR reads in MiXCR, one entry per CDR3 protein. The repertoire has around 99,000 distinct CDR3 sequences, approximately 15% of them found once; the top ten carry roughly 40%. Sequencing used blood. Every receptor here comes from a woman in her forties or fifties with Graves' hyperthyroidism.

The chain's CDR3 is CASSQPGAQPQHF. CDR3 nucleotides: TGCGCCAGCAGCCAACCTGGGGCTCAGCCCCAGCATTTT. This chain connects TRBV4-1 to TRBJ1-5; TRBD1 might be the D (5 bases). The V end lost 2 bases, the J end lost 6 bases, and 8 bases lay between the germline ends. Germline CDR1 MGHRA, CDR2 YSYEKL. The CDR3 is 13 residues long.

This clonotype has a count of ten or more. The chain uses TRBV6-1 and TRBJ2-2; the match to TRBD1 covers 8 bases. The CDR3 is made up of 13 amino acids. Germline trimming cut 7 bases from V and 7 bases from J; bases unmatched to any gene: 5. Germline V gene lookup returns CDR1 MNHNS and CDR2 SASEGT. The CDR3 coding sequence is TGTGCCAGCATTGACAGGGGAATCGGGGAGCTGTTTTTT. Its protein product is CASIDRGIGELFF.

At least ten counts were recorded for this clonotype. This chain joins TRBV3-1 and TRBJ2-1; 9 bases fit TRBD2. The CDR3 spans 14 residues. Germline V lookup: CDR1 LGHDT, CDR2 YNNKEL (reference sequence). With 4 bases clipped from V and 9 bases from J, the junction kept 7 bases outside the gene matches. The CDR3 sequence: CASSRTSDRGEQFF. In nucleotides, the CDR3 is TGTGCCAGCAGCCGGACTAGCGATCGGGGTGAGCAGTTCTTC.

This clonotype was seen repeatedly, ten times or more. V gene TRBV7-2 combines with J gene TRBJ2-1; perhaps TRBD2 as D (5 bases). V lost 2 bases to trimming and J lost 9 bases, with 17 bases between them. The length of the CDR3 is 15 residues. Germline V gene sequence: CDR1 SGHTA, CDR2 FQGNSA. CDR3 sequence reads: CASSLKSSGSSEQFF. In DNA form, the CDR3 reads TGTGCCAGCAGCTTAAAGTCAAGTGGGAGCTCTGAGCAGTTCTTC.

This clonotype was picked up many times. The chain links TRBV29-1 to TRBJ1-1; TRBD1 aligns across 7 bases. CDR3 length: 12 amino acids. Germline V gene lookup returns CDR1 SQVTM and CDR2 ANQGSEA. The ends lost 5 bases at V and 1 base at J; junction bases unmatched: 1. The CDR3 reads CSVWTGNTEAFF. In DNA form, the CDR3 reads TGCAGCGTTTGGACAGGGAACACTGAAGCTTTCTTT.

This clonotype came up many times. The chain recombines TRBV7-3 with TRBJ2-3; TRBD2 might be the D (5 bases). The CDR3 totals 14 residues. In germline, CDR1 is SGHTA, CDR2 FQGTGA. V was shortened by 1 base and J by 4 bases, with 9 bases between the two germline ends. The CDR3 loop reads CASSLSFSADTQYF. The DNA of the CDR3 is TGTGCCAGCAGCTTAAGTTTTAGCGCAGATACGCAGTATTTT.

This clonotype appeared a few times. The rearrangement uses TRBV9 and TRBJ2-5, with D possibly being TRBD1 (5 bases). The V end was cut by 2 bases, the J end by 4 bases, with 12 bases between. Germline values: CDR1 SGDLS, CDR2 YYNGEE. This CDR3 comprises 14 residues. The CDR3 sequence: CASSVQGGLETQYF. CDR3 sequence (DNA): TGTGCCAGCAGCGTTCAGGGCGGATTAGAGACCCAGTACTTC.

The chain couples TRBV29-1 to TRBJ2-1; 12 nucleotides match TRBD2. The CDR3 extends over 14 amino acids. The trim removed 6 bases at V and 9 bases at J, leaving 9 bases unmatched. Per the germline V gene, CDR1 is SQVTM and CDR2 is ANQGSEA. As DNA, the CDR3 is TGCAGCGTGAAACTAGCGGGAGGAGGTACTGAGCAGTTCTTC. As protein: CSVKLAGGGTEQFF.